The clone carrying this T cell receptor beta chain was detected ten times or more. Its antigen is still unknown. This CDR3 spans 15 amino acids. V dropped 0 bases and J dropped 0 bases, with 9 bases sitting between them. Germline lookup yields CDR1 SGHNT and CDR2 YYREEE (reference sequence). This sample stems from a study of Graves' ophthalmopathy and Graves' hyperthyroidism. Study-level findings and limits: Most expanded clonotypes in thyroid above 0.001 frequency also showed up in blood. Using a 13-signature model, the authors split ophthalmopathy from stable hyperthyroidism, with 85% to 90% sensitivity and 81.08% specificity.

Aged 18 to 65, hyperthyroidism patients had new diagnoses of under 2 months' duration. Patients were left out if they had other autoimmune diseases, uncontrolled infections, pregnancy or lactation. Amplification of TCR beta CDR3 regions used RNA transcripts. First-round RT-PCR relied on HTBI primers, and a second-round multiplex PCR came next. TCRdb processed the multiplex PCR reads anew with MiXCR; each CDR3 protein has one entry. The repertoire holds 560,000 or so distinct CDR3 sequences, with roughly 40% as singletons. This TCR was recovered from an adult man with Graves' hyperthyroidism. The sample taken for sequencing was peripheral blood or thyroid tissue (not recorded which). The rearrangement links TRBV5-4 to TRBJ1-1, with TRBD1 as a possible D gene (6 bases). CDR3 in DNA: TGTGCCAGCAGCTTGGTGAACAGGGTGAACACTGAAGCTTTCTTT. Amino acids: CASSLVNRVNTEAFF.